A single sample is the source of the 18 T cell receptor beta chains below, sequenced in a study of T cell repertoires in cytomegalovirus infection. Which antigens these TCRs recognize remains unknown. MiXCR, applied by TCRdb to the reads, yields one record per CDR3 protein. The repertoire holds hundreds of thousands of distinct CDR3 sequences, with about two fifths as singletons. The sequences come from cultured PBMCs, collected from culture after CMV antigen stimulation. The receptors stem from a human donor in good health (CMV status not recorded). Some clones in this sample may be carry-over from other donors' samples.

This clonotype was seen repeatedly, ten times or more. V usage is TRBV7-2 and J usage is TRBJ1-5; the D is unclear. Germline values: CDR1 SGHTA, CDR2 FQGNSA. This CDR3 is built from 14 residues. Trimming shortened V by 1 base and J by 9 bases, and 13 bases separated the two germline ends. CDR3 amino acids: CASSLVLGGWPQHF. The CDR3 bases are TGTGCCAGCAGCTTAGTCCTGGGCGGTTGGCCCCAGCATTTT. The full variable domain, in which reference TRBV7-2 and TRBJ1-5 provide the parts outside the CDR3, is GAGVSQSPSNKVTEKGKDVELRCDPISGHTALYWYRQSLGQGLEFLIYFQGNSAPDKSGLPSDRFSAERTGGSVSTLTIQRTQQEDSAVYLCASSLVLGGWPQHFGDGTRLSIL.

This clonotype was observed a handful of times. The CDR3 DNA reads as TGTGCCATAAGGACAGCCTCTAACTATGGCTACACCTTC. Translating it yields CAIRTASNYGYTF. This chain joins TRBV10-3 and TRBJ1-2; TRBD1 is a possible D gene (6 bases). V was cut by 9 bases and J by 0 bases, with 11 bases left in between. The CDR3 length is 13 residues. The germline gives CDR1 ENHRY, CDR2 SYGVKD.

The DNA of the CDR3 is TGTGCCAGCAGCTTCCAGGGTAGCACAGATACGCAGTATTTT. Encoded protein: CASSFQGSTDTQYF. The chain combines TRBV7-6 with TRBJ2-3, with D perhaps matching TRBD1 (5 bases). This CDR3 has 14 residues. The germline V gene encodes CDR1 SGHVS and CDR2 FNYEAQ. V gave up 3 bases and J gave up 0 bases, with 7 bases separating them. The whole variable domain, filled in from reference TRBV7-6 and TRBJ2-3, reads GAGVSQSPRYKVTKRGQDVALRCDPISGHVSLYWYRQALGQGPEFLTYFNYEAQQDKSGLPNDRFSAERPEGSISTLTIQRTEQRDSAMYRCASSFQGSTDTQYFGPGTRLTVL.

This clonotype was counted only a few times. The DNA of the CDR3 is TGTGCCAGCAGCTTCGACCCCACCCGGCAGTTCTTC. This gives the protein CASSFDPTRQFF. The genes are TRBV7-9 and TRBJ2-1; the D is unclear. CDR1 is SEHNR, CDR2 FQNEAQ, per germline (reference sequence). The germline V and J ends were trimmed by 3 bases and 12 bases, with 12 bases remaining between them. The CDR3 has 12 amino acids.

V and J are TRBV20-1 and TRBJ1-6; perhaps TRBD1 as D (5 bases). This CDR3 contains 16 residues. The ends were cut back, 5 bases at V and 8 bases at J, with 22 bases in the middle. Germline-derived CDR1 and CDR2 are DFQATT and SNEGSKA (reference sequence). CDR3 sequence (DNA): TGCAGTGCTGGACGGACGGGAGGGGCTACGGATTCACCCCTCCACTTT. This translates into CSAGRTGGATDSPLHF.

The chain employs TRBV7-2 and TRBJ2-5; 10 bases agree with TRBD2. The length of the CDR3 is 13 residues. Germline lookup yields CDR1 SGHTA and CDR2 FQGNSA. V dropped 2 bases and J dropped 7; count of bases not matched to a gene: 1. Written as DNA, the CDR3 is TGTGCCAGCAGCTTAAGGACTAGCGGGACCCAGTACTTC. It codes for CASSLRTSGTQYF.

This clonotype came up a few times. The CDR3 DNA reads TGCGCCAGCAGCCAGGCGACCGGGACAGGGGGCAACATTCAGTACTTC. Its protein product is CASSQATGTGGNIQYF. J is TRBJ2-4 and V is TRBV4-1, with TRBD1 identical over 12 bases. Germline loops: CDR1 MGHRA, CDR2 YSYEKL. V lost 3 bases and J lost 7; bases outside the gene matches: 7. The CDR3 loop spans 16 amino acids.

This chain links TRBV7-2 with TRBJ1-4, with D perhaps matching TRBD1 (5 bases). CDR1 SGHTA and CDR2 FQGNSA come from the germline V gene. This CDR3 spans 15 amino acids. The V end was cut by 5 bases, the J end by 1 base, with 11 bases between. CDR3 region: CASSRTSKTNEKLFF. DNA of the CDR3: TGTGCCAGCAGCCGGACATCTAAAACTAATGAAAAACTGTTTTTT.

The chain has TRBV20-1 and TRBJ1-1, with TRBD1 identical over 7 bases. This CDR3 spans 16 amino acids. The germline CDR1 and CDR2 sequences are DFQATT and SNEGSKA (reference sequence). V shed 7 bases, J shed 1 base, and the junction held 15 bases outside the gene matches. The CDR3 sequence: CSVNPGQDRTNTEAFF. The CDR3 DNA reads TGCAGTGTTAATCCAGGTCAGGACAGGACGAACACTGAAGCTTTCTTT.

This chain connects TRBV6-6 to TRBJ1-3; possibly TRBD1 for D (5 bases). Germline V CDR1 and CDR2: MNHNY, SVGAGI (reference sequence). Trimming stripped 0 bases from V and 8 bases from J, with 14 bases between. The CDR3 contains 15 residues. CDR3 sequence reads: CASSYSGLEEDTIYF. In DNA form, the CDR3 reads TGTGCCAGCAGTTACTCGGGACTCGAAGAGGACACCATATATTTT.

A few counts support this clonotype. The V and J genes are TRBV20-1 and TRBJ1-4; unclear D gene. The length of the CDR3 is 17 residues. V lost 2 bases and J lost 2, with 18 bases in between. Germline CDR1 DFQATT, CDR2 SNEGSKA (reference sequence). CDR3 protein: CSARRPPLYSTNEKLFF. The CDR3 DNA reads TGCAGTGCTAGACGGCCTCCCCTATATTCGACTAATGAAAAACTGTTTTTT.

The V and J genes are TRBV27 and TRBJ2-5, with 9 bases lining up with TRBD2. This CDR3 is 15 amino acids long. Germline trimming cut 6 bases from V and 1 base from J; bases unmatched to any gene: 6. The germline V gene encodes CDR1 MNHEY and CDR2 SMNVEV (reference sequence). In DNA form, the CDR3 reads TGTGCCAGCAGCTCCGGACTAGCGCCCCAAGAGACCCAGTACTTC. This gives the protein CASSSGLAPQETQYF.

This clonotype has more than one count but fewer than ten. The chain employs TRBV28 and TRBJ2-7; tentatively, D is TRBD2 (6 bases). Germline V gene data show CDR1 as MDHEN and CDR2 as SYDVKM. The CDR3 has 14 residues. Trimming removed 6 bases at V and 0 bases at J, with 12 bases between. CDR3 in DNA: TGTGCCAGCAGCCCCACGGGGGTCTCCTACGAGCAGTACTTC. Its protein product is CASSPTGVSYEQYF.

The rearrangement links TRBV7-9 to TRBJ2-2; the D gene is possibly TRBD1 (5 bases). CDR1 and CDR2 from the germline V gene are SEHNR and FQNEAQ (reference sequence). Trimming stripped 8 bases from V and 7 bases from J, with 11 bases between. This CDR3 region has 12 residues. CDR3: CASGQGSGELFF. In DNA form, the CDR3 reads TGTGCCAGCGGCCAGGGAAGCGGGGAGCTGTTTTTT.

This clonotype was seen just once. The chain employs TRBV10-3 and TRBJ2-1; D might be TRBD1 (6 bases). Germline V gene lookup returns CDR1 ENHRY and CDR2 SYGVKD. The V gene lost 10 bases and the J gene lost 7 bases, with 23 bases spanning the gap. The CDR3 runs 15 residues. This CDR3 reads CATEGGQGIGNEQFF. The CDR3 DNA follows: TGTGCCACAGAAGGCGGGCAGGGGATTGGGAATGAGCAGTTCTTC.

This clonotype was counted a few times. The chain carries TRBV7-2 and TRBJ1-1; D call uncertain. V was shortened by 3 bases and J by 2 bases, with 16 bases between the two germline ends. The length of the CDR3 is 16 residues. Germline lookup yields CDR1 SGHTA and CDR2 FQGNSA. CDR3 sequence: CASSFGPRGLNTEAFF. DNA for the CDR3: TGTGCCAGCAGCTTTGGGCCGCGGGGATTAAACACTGAAGCTTTCTTT.

The CDR3 DNA reads as TGTGCCAGCAGCCAAGAACCGGGACTAGCGGCTAACACCGGGGAGCTGTTTTTT. Its protein is CASSQEPGLAANTGELFF. The rearrangement joins TRBV4-2 to TRBJ2-2, with TRBD2 matching 11 bases. CDR3 length equals 18 residues. Per germline, CDR1 LGHNA and CDR2 YNFKEQ. Losses at the gene ends were 0 bases for V and 2 bases for J; bases not matched to a gene: 5.

V gene TRBV6-6 combines with J gene TRBJ2-3; D might be TRBD2 (6 bases). With 2 bases removed from V and 2 bases from J, the gap between germline ends came to 20 bases. The CDR3 spans 18 residues. Per the germline V gene, CDR1 is MNHNY and CDR2 is SVGAGI (reference sequence). The DNA for the CDR3 is TGTGCCAGCAGTTACCCGCGAGCCGGGACTCGAACCACAGATACGCAGTATTTT. Translation gives CASSYPRAGTRTTDTQYF.